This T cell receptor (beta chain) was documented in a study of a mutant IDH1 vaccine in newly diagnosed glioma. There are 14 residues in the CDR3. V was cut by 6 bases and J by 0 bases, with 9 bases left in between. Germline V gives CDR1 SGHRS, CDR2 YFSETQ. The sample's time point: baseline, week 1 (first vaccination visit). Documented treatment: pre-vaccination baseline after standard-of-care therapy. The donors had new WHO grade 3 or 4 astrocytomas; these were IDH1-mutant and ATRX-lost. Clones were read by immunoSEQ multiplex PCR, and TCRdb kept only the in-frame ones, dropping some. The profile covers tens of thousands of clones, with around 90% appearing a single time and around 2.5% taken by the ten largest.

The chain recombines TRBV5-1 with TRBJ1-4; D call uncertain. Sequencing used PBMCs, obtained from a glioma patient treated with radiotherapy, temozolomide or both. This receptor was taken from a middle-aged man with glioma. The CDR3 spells CASTATSTNEKLFF. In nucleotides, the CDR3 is TGCGCCAGCACTGCCACATCAACTAATGAAAAACTGTTTTTT.